A selection of T cell receptor beta chains follows, all from one sample in a study of cytomegalovirus exposure and HLA in healthy donors. The protocol was immunoSEQ multiplex PCR, while the TCRdb copy is restricted to in-frame clones and leaves out a portion. Among around 90,000 clones listed, approximately 80% were seen once. The sample comprised PBMCs. The receptors stem from a male donor in good health and CMV-seropositive. Each CDR3 is given with its conserved first and last residue. The D gene is left open where the match is weak. Rows give clone size only sometimes, using once, few, many, or a class for an expanded clone.

abundance	v_gene	d_gene	j_gene	CDR3aa	CDR3nt
.	TRBV29-1	.	TRBJ1-1	CSVEDRAGVPEAFF	TGCAGCGTTGAAGATCGGGCAGGGGTCCCTGAAGCTTTCTTT
few	TRBV7-2	TRBD1	TRBJ1-5	CASSLGQGRYQPQHF	TGTGCCAGCAGCTTAGGACAGGGGAGATATCAGCCCCAGCATTTT
.	TRBV9	TRBD1	TRBJ2-3	CASSVGTGGITDTQYF	TGTGCCAGCAGCGTGGGGACAGGGGGAATCACAGATACGCAGTATTTT
.	TRBV5-1	TRBD2	TRBJ2-1	CASSFSLSGGASPRNNEQFF	TGCGCCAGCAGCTTCTCGCTTAGCGGGGGGGCCTCGCCCAGAAACAATGAGCAGTTCTTC
.	TRBV12-5	.	TRBJ1-1	CASGLVLGTNTEAFF	TGTGCTAGTGGTTTGGTACTCGGGACAAACACTGAAGCTTTCTTT
few	TRBV5-1	.	TRBJ1-1	CASSFTQGNTEAFF	TGCGCCAGCAGCTTCACCCAGGGAAACACTGAAGCTTTCTTT
.	TRBV30	TRBD1	TRBJ1-1	CALTGGAPVHTEAFF	TGTGCCCTAACAGGGGGGGCTCCAGTACATACTGAAGCTTTCTTT
.	TRBV4-1	.	TRBJ1-5	CASSFGGGSNQPQHF	TGCGCCAGCAGCTTCGGGGGGGGGAGCAATCAGCCCCAGCATTTT
once	TRBV7-9	TRBD1	TRBJ1-3	CASSIPQGARFGNTIYF	TGTGCCAGCAGCATACCACAGGGGGCGCGCTTTGGAAACACCATATATTTT
once	TRBV30	.	TRBJ2-1	CAWATDIGSSYNEQFF	TGTGCCTGGGCTACCGACATAGGGAGCTCCTACAATGAGCAGTTCTTC
.	TRBV19	TRBD2	TRBJ2-3	CASSKRDYLSTDTQYF	TGTGCCAGTAGTAAACGGGACTACCTCAGCACAGATACGCAGTATTTT
once	TRBV5-1	.	TRBJ2-3	CASSSLTSTDTQYF	TGCGCCAGCAGCTCACTGACAAGCACAGATACGCAGTATTTT
.	TRBV7-8	TRBD1	TRBJ1-4	CASSLGQGRAKLFF	TGTGCCAGCAGCTTAGGACAGGGGAGAGCGAAACTGTTTTTT
.	TRBV7-9	.	TRBJ2-7	CASSLGSYEQYF	TGTGCCAGCAGCTTAGGTAGTTACGAGCAGTACTTC
.	TRBV19	.	TRBJ1-4	CASSIGQGNEKLFF	TGTGCCAGTAGTATCGGGCAGGGAAATGAAAAACTGTTTTTT
once	TRBV29-1	.	TRBJ1-1	CSVVRRGPTNTEAFF	TGCAGCGTTGTACGGCGCGGCCCTACGAACACTGAAGCTTTCTTT
.	TRBV28	TRBD1	TRBJ2-7	CASSPPGQGGEQYF	TGTGCCAGCAGCCCCCCGGGACAGGGGGGCGAGCAGTACTTC
.	TRBV1	.	TRBJ2-5	CTSIKRGGQETQYF	TGCACCAGCATTAAAAGGGGCGGCCAAGAGACCCAGTACTTC
.	TRBV5-1	.	TRBJ1-1	CASTRTTGSATEAFF	TGCGCCAGCACCCGGACGACAGGATCGGCCACTGAAGCTTTCTTT
.	TRBV7-7	.	TRBJ2-7	CASSPGSAVDGSHEQYF	TGTGCTAGCAGCCCCGGCAGCGCGGTGGATGGCTCCCACGAGCAGTACTTC
few	TRBV5-5	TRBD1	TRBJ2-7	CASSLVGGTGAYEQYF	TGTGCCAGCAGCTTGGTGGGGGGGACAGGGGCCTACGAGCAGTACTTC
.	TRBV11-2	.	TRBJ2-7	CASSTGHGAYEQYF	TGTGCCAGCAGCACGGGACACGGCGCCTACGAGCAGTACTTC
few	TRBV6-4	TRBD2	TRBJ2-2	CASSPGTTNTGELFF	TGTGCCAGCAGTCCCGGGACTACGAACACCGGGGAGCTGTTTTTT
.	TRBV4-3	TRBD2	TRBJ2-3	CASSPGLARDTQYF	TGCGCCAGCAGCCCGGGACTAGCGAGGGATACGCAGTATTTT
.	TRBV4-1	TRBD1	TRBJ1-2	CASSQDGRGNGYTF	TGCGCCAGCAGCCAAGATGGCAGGGGGAATGGCTACACCTTC
.	TRBV5-1	.	TRBJ1-1	CASSAPGSTTEAFF	TGCGCCAGCAGCGCCCCAGGGTCGACCACTGAAGCTTTCTTT
.	TRBV7-2	TRBD1	TRBJ1-1	CASSPRDRVGKEAFF	TGTGCCAGCAGCCCGAGGGACAGGGTCGGCAAGGAAGCTTTCTTT
few	TRBV6-4	.	TRBJ1-1	CASRQGVEAFF	TGTGCCAGCAGACAGGGTGTTGAAGCTTTCTTT
.	TRBV18	.	TRBJ1-1	CASSPLQSGMNTEAFF	TGTGCCAGCTCACCACTACAGTCGGGAATGAACACTGAAGCTTTCTTT
few	TRBV7-9	TRBD2	TRBJ2-1	CASLVAGGRDEQFF	TGTGCCAGCCTGGTAGCGGGGGGGCGGGATGAGCAGTTCTTC
few	TRBV6-1	.	TRBJ2-7	CASSETVIRNEQYF	TGTGCCAGCAGTGAAACAGTTATTCGGAACGAGCAGTACTTC
.	TRBV6-5	.	TRBJ1-4	CASSYSVAGSEKLFF	TGTGCCAGCAGTTACTCAGTGGCAGGGTCGGAAAAACTGTTTTTT
.	TRBV7-2	TRBD1	TRBJ1-2	CASSLGDRGSYGYTF	TGTGCCAGCAGCTTAGGGGACAGGGGATCTTATGGCTACACCTTC
.	TRBV5-6	TRBD1	TRBJ1-1	CASSLGDRGSTEAFF	TGTGCCAGCAGCTTAGGGGACAGGGGGAGCACTGAAGCTTTCTTT
.	TRBV30	.	TRBJ1-1	CAWGTLNTEAFF	TGTGCCTGGGGTACATTGAACACTGAAGCTTTCTTT
.	TRBV5-6	.	TRBJ1-4	CASSLGPANEKLFF	TGTGCCAGCAGCTTGGGGCCTGCTAATGAAAAACTGTTTTTT
few	TRBV4-1	TRBD2	TRBJ2-2	CASSQWTSGGVGELFF	TGCGCCAGCAGCCAATGGACTAGCGGTGGAGTCGGGGAGCTGTTTTTT
.	TRBV7-9	.	TRBJ2-2	CASSPTGTGELFF	TGTGCCAGCAGCCCCACCGGCACCGGGGAGCTGTTTTTT
few	TRBV19	.	TRBJ1-1	CATTLNTEAFF	TGTGCCACCACACTGAACACTGAAGCTTTCTTT
.	TRBV4-1	TRBD2	TRBJ2-3	CASSPQRGGPDTQYF	TGCGCCAGCAGCCCCCAGCGGGGGGGCCCAGATACGCAGTATTTT
.	TRBV18	TRBD1	TRBJ1-5	CASSPNGQGSNQPQHF	TGTGCCAGCTCACCGAACGGACAGGGGAGCAATCAGCCCCAGCATTTT
few	TRBV11-2	.	TRBJ1-2	CASSLDVGPLGYTF	TGTGCCAGCAGCTTAGACGTGGGCCCCCTTGGCTACACCTTC
few	TRBV6-1	.	TRBJ1-2	CASSEGEEHYGYTF	TGTGCCAGCAGTGAAGGAGAGGAACACTATGGCTACACCTTC
.	TRBV4-2	.	TRBJ2-1	CASSPPGLYNEQFF	TGTGCCAGCAGTCCCCCGGGACTGTACAATGAGCAGTTCTTC
.	TRBV29-1	.	TRBJ2-3	CSAEGTSTDTQYF	TGCAGCGCCGAAGGGACTAGCACAGATACGCAGTATTTT
.	TRBV4-3	TRBD1	TRBJ1-4	CASSQDGTGSEKLFF	TGCGCCAGCAGCCAAGACGGGACAGGGAGCGAAAAACTGTTTTTT
.	TRBV9	TRBD1	TRBJ1-4	CASSKQGDEKLFF	TGTGCCAGCAGCAAACAGGGGGATGAAAAACTGTTTTTT
.	TRBV7-3	.	TRBJ1-1	CASSLTWGGNTEAFF	TGTGCCAGCAGCTTAACTTGGGGGGGGAACACTGAAGCTTTCTTT